This TCR beta chain was recorded in a study of blood T cell repertoires in COVID-19. Study at large: Samples came from the United States, Italy and Spain, spanning acute and convalescent COVID-19. Sources were T cells, B-cell-depleted T cells, or PBMCs; the material itself was cDNA or gDNA.

V shed 5 bases and J shed 5 bases, with 15 bases lying between them. There are 15 residues in the CDR3. From germline, CDR1 is KGHDR and CDR2 SFDVKD. Some clones are missing from TCRdb's copy, which holds only in-frame ones; the method was immunoSEQ multiplex PCR. This sample yields over 35,000 clones, of which about 90% are seen a single time; approximately 9% belongs to the top ten. The source is a man aged 50-60 years with active COVID-19. Material: peripheral blood. The chain employs TRBV24-1 and TRBJ2-1, with TRBD1 as a possible D gene (5 bases). CDR3 in DNA: TGTGCCACCAGTGCCACAGGACCCTGGGACAATGAGCAGTTCTTC. Its translation: CATSATGPWDNEQFF.